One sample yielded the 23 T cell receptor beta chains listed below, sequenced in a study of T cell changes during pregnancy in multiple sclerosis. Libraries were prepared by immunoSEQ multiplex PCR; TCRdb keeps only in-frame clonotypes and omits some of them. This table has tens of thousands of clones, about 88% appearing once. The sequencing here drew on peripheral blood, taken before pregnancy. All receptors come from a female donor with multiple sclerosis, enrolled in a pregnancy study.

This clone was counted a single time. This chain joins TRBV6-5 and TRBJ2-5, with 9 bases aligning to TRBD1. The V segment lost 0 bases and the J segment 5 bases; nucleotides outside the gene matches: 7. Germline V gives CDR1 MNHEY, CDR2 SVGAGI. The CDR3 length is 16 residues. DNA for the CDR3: TGTGCCAGCAGTTACTCCGGGACAGGGTCCAGGGAGACCCAGTACTTC. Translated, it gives CASSYSGTGSRETQYF.

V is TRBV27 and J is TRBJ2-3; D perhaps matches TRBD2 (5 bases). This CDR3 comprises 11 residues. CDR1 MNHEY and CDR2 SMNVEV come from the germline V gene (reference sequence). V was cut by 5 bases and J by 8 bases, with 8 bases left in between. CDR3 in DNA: TGTGCCAGCAGTGAGGGCCGTACGCAGTATTTT. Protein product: CASSEGRTQYF.

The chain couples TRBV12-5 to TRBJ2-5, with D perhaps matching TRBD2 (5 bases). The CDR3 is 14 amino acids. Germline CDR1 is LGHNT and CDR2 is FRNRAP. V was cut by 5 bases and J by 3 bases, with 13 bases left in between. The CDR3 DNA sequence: TGTGCTAGTGGTCGTATAGCGCTGAAAGAGACCCAGTACTTC. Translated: CASGRIALKETQYF.

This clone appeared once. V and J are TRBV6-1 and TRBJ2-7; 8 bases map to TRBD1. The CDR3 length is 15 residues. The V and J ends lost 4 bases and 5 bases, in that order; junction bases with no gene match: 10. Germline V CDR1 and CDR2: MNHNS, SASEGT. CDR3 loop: CASSATDRGWHEQYF. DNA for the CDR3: TGTGCCAGCAGTGCCACAGACAGGGGCTGGCACGAGCAGTACTTC.

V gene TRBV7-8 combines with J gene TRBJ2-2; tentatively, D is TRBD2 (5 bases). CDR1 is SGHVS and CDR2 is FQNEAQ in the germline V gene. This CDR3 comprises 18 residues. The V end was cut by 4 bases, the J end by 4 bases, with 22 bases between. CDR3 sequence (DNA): TGTGCCAGCAGCTGGAATACTAGGGTCAGGATCGGCACCGGGGAGCTGTTTTTT. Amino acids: CASSWNTRVRIGTGELFF. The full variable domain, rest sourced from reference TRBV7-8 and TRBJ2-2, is GAGVSQSPRYKVAKRGQDVALRCDPISGHVSLFWYQQALGQGPEFLTYFQNEAQLDKSGLPSDRFFAERPEGSVSTLKIQRTQQEDSAVYLCASSWNTRVRIGTGELFFGEGSRLTVL.

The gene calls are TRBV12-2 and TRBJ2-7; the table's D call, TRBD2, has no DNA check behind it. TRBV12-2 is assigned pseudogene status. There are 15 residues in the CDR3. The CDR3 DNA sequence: TGTGCAAGTCGCTTTAGCGGGAGGGGTCGTCGGGAGCAGTACTTC. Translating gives CASRFSGRGRREQYF.

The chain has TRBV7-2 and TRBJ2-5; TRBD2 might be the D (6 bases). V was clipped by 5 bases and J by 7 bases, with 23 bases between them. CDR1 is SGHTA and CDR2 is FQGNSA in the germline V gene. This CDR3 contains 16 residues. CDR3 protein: CASSPAGTWSRMTQYF. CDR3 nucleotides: TGTGCCAGCAGCCCGGCCGGGACTTGGAGCAGAATGACCCAGTACTTC.

For the CDR3, the DNA is TGTGCCTGGATCGGGGGGCTTGGAAACACCATATATTTT. Translating gives CAWIGGLGNTIYF. The chain is built from TRBV30 and TRBJ1-3, with D maybe TRBD1 (6 bases). The germline CDR1 and CDR2 sequences are GTSNPN and SVGIG (reference sequence). Trimming removed 4 bases from V and 3 bases from J, with 10 bases in between. The CDR3 length is 13 residues.

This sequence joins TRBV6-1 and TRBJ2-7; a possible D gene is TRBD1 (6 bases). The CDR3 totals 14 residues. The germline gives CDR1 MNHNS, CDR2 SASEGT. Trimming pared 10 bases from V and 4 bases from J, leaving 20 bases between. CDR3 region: CATKVRQGLYEQYF. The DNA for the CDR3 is TGTGCCACCAAGGTGAGGCAGGGGCTGTACGAGCAGTACTTC.

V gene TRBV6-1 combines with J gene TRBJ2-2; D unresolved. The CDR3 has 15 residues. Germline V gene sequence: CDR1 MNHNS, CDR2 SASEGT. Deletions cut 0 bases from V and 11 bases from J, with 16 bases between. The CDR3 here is CASSEALYSPHELFF. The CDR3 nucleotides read TGTGCCAGCAGTGAAGCGCTATACAGTCCTCATGAGCTGTTTTTT.

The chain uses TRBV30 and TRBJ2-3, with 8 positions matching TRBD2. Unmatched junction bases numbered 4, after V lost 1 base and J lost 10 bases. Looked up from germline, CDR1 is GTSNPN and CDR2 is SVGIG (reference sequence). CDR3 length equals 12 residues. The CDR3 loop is CAWSDGRGAQYF. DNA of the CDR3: TGTGCCTGGAGTGACGGGAGGGGAGCGCAGTATTTT.

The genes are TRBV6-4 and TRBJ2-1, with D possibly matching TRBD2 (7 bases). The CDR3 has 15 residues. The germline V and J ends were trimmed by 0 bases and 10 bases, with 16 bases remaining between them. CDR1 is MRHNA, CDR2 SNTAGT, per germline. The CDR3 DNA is TGTGCCAGCAGTGACTCGACGGGGGGCCTTACCGAGCAGTTCTTC. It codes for CASSDSTGGLTEQFF.

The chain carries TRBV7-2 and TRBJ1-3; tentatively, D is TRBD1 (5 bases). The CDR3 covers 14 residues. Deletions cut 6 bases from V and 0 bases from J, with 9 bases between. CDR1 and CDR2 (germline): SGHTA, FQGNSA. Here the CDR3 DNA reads TGTGCCAGCAGAGAGCAGGGCTCTGGAAACACCATATATTTT. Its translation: CASREQGSGNTIYF.

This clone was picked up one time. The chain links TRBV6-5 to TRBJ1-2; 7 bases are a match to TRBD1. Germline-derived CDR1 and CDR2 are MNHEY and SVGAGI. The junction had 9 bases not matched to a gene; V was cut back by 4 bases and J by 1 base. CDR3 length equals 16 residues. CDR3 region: CASSSLTTGVNYGYTF. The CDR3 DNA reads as TGTGCCAGCAGTTCACTAACTACAGGGGTTAACTATGGCTACACCTTC.

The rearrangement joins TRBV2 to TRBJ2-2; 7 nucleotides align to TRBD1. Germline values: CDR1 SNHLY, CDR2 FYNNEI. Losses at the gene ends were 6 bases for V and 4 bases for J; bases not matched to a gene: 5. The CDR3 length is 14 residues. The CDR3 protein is CASRRTGPTGELFF. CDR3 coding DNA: TGTGCCAGCAGAAGGACAGGACCCACCGGGGAGCTGTTTTTT.

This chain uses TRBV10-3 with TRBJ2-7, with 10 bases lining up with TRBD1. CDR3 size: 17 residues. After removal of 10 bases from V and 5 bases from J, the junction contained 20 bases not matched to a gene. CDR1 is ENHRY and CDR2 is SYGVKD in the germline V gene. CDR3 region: CASLFSLGTGVSNEQYF. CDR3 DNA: TGTGCCAGCCTCTTTTCTTTGGGGACAGGGGTGTCAAACGAGCAGTACTTC.

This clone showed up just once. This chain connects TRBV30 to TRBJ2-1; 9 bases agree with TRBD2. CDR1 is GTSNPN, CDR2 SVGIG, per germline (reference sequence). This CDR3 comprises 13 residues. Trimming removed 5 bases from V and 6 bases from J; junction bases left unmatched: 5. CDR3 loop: CAWGVAGVNEQFF. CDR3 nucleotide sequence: TGTGCCTGGGGGGTAGCGGGAGTCAATGAGCAGTTCTTC.

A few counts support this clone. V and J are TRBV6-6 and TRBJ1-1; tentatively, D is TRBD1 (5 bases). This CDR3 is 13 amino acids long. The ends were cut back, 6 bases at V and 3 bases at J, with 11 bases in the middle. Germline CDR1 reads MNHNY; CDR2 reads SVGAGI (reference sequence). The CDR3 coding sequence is TGTGCCAGCAGCGACAGAATCCACACTGAAGCTTTCTTT. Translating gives CASSDRIHTEAFF.

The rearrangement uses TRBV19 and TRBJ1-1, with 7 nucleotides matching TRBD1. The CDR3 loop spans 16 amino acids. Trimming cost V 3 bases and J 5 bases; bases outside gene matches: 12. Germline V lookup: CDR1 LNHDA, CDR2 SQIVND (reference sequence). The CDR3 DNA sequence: TGTGCCAGTAGTATCGGTCGGGACAGAGGGTATACTGAAGCTTTCTTT. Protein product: CASSIGRDRGYTEAFF.

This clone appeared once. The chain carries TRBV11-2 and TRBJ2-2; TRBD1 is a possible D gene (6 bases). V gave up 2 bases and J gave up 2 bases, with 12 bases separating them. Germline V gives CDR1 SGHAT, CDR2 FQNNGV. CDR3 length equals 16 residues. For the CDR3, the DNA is TGTGCCAGCAGCTTACCTAGGACAGAAAACACCGGGGAGCTGTTTTTT. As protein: CASSLPRTENTGELFF.

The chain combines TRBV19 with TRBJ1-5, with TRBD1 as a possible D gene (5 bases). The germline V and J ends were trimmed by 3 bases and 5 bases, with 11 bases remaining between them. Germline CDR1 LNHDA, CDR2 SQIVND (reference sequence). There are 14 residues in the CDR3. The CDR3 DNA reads TGTGCCAGTAGTATGACAGAGGATTATCAGCCCCAGCATTTT. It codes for CASSMTEDYQPQHF.

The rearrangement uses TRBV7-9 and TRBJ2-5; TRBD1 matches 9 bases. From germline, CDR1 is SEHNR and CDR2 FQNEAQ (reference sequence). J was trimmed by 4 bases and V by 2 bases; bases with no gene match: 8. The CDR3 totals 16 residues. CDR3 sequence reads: CASSLLGTGMPETQYF. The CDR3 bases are TGTGCCAGCAGCTTATTGGGGACAGGGATGCCAGAGACCCAGTACTTC.

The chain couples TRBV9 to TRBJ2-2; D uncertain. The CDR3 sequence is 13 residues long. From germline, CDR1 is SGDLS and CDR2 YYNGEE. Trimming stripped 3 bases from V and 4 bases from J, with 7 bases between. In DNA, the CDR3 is TGTGCCAGCAGCGCGACTGGCACCGGGGAGCTGTTTTTT. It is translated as CASSATGTGELFF.